These 9 T cell receptor beta chains came from one sample sequenced in a study of OX40 agonist ivuxolimab in advanced cancers. Assay: immunoSEQ multiplex PCR; the TCRdb copy retains only in-frame clones and omits some. The sample has some 45,000 clones; about four fifths are singletons. This specimen was CD4+ or CD8+ T cells sorted from blood, taken in a trial of the OX40 agonist ivuxolimab. The source of these receptors is an adult with an advanced solid tumor such as melanoma, head and neck, liver or kidney cancer.

The chain recombines TRBV6-6 with TRBJ2-5, with 8 bases matching TRBD2. The J call may be wrong; the DNA end is better matched by TRBJ2-7. CDR3 size: 14 residues. Germline V gene lookup returns CDR1 MNHNY and CDR2 SVGAGI (reference sequence). The CDR3 DNA is TGTGCCAGTAGCTTTTCCCAGCGGGAGCACGAGCAGTACTTC. This encodes CASSFSQREHEQYF.

The gene calls are TRBV4-1 and TRBJ1-1, with unresolved D. V was clipped by 0 bases and J by 6 bases, with 8 bases between them. This CDR3 comprises 13 residues. CDR1 is MGHRA and CDR2 is YSYEKL in the germline V gene. CDR3 in amino acids: CASSQDPGPEAFF. CDR3 bases: TGCGCCAGCAGCCAAGATCCAGGCCCTGAAGCTTTCTTT.

The chain employs TRBV27 and TRBJ1-1; possible D gene TRBD1, 5 bases. Trimming stripped 3 bases from V and 1 base from J, with 9 bases between. The CDR3 runs 14 residues. Germline values: CDR1 MNHEY, CDR2 SMNVEV (reference sequence). CDR3: CASSLAGGNTEAFF. CDR3 nucleotide sequence: TGTGCCAGCAGTTTGGCTGGGGGGAACACTGAAGCTTTCTTT.

The genes are TRBV5-6 and TRBJ1-2; D may be TRBD1 (6 bases). The germline V gene encodes CDR1 SGHDT and CDR2 YYEEEE. V lost 1 base and J lost 2, with 18 bases in between. This CDR3 has 17 residues. The CDR3 is CASSLNGGALDNYGYTF. CDR3 nucleotide sequence: TGTGCCAGCAGCTTGAATGGGGGGGCTCTTGACAACTATGGCTACACCTTC.

V is TRBV7-3 and J is TRBJ2-2, with 12 positions matching TRBD2. Germline-derived CDR1 and CDR2 are SGHTA and FQGTGA. With 5 bases clipped from V and 4 bases from J, the junction kept 8 bases outside the gene matches. CDR3 length equals 17 residues. CDR3 sequence reads: CASSPQPLAGGTGELFF. The CDR3 DNA follows: TGTGCCAGCAGCCCCCAACCACTAGCGGGGGGCACCGGGGAGCTGTTTTTT.

This clone was counted a single time. This sequence joins TRBV7-2 and TRBJ1-4, with D unresolved. Per germline, CDR1 SGHTA and CDR2 FQGNSA. CDR3 length equals 11 residues. Deletions cut 5 bases from V and 4 bases from J, with 2 bases between. CDR3 sequence: CASSNNEKLFF. CDR3 DNA: TGTGCCAGCAGCAATAATGAAAAACTGTTTTTT.

The rearrangement links TRBV19 to TRBJ2-5, with D unresolved. The CDR3 loop spans 14 amino acids. V lost 0 bases and J lost 4, with 9 bases in between. Germline V gives CDR1 LNHDA, CDR2 SQIVND (reference sequence). The chain's CDR3 is CASSIERPGETQYF. CDR3 nucleotide sequence: TGTGCCAGTAGTATAGAAAGGCCGGGAGAGACCCAGTACTTC.

The chain joins TRBV4-2 to TRBJ1-5; TRBD1 agrees at 8 bases. Germline V gene lookup returns CDR1 LGHNA and CDR2 YNFKEQ. J lost 3 bases, V lost 1 base, and 5 bases had no gene match. This CDR3 region has 16 residues. This CDR3 is CASSQAGGADNQPQHF. CDR3 bases: TGTGCCAGCAGCCAAGCAGGGGGCGCGGACAATCAGCCCCAGCATTTT.

The gene calls are TRBV11-3 and TRBJ2-1, with 10 nucleotides matching TRBD1. The CDR3 has 14 amino acids. Germline V gene lookup returns CDR1 SGHNT and CDR2 YENEEA. V trimming: 4 bases; J trimming: 7 bases; junction bases outside the gene matches: 4. Here the CDR3 reads CASSSRDRGNEQFF. CDR3 in DNA: TGTGCCAGCAGCTCTAGGGACAGGGGTAATGAGCAGTTCTTC.